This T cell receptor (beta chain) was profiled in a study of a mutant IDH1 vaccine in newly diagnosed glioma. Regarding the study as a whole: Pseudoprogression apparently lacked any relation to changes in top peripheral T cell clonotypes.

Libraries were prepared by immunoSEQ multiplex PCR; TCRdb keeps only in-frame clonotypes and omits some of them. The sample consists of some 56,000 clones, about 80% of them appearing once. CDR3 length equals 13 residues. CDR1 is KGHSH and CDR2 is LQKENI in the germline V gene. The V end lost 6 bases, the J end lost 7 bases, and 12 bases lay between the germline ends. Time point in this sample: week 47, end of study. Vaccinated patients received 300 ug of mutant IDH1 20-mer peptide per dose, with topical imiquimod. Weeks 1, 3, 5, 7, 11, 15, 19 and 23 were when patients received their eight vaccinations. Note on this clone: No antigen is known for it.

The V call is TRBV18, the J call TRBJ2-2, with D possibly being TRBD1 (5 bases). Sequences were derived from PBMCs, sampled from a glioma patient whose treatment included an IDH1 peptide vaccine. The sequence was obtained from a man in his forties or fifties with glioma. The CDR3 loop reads CASSSDIFGELFF. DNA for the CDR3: TGTGCCAGCTCGTCGGACATTTTCGGGGAGCTGTTTTTT.